This T cell receptor (beta chain) is drawn from a study of identical twins (dated by TCRdb to 2016 to 2018). A note on the overall study: To test whether fetal clonotypes persist, the study used deep sequencing on TCR alpha and beta repertoires from monozygotic twins, unrelated adults of various ages, and cord blood. To rule out contamination, the twin experiments were replicated at different times with different library preparation protocols.

For this clonotype: Its recognized antigen is unknown. It has no much larger one-base neighbor in the sample; base qualities were not kept.

Results and caveats for the whole study, not just this receptor: Out-of-frame TCR alpha sharing in monozygotic twins was systematically underestimated by recombination models, whereas sharing between unrelated individuals was in agreement with the recombination models. Out-of-frame TCR alpha sequences shared between twins showed an excess of low generation-probability sequences compared with coincidental sharing between unrelated individuals. In beta out-of-frame sequences, excess twin sharing was weaker, because having fewer shared sequences lowered the signal-to-noise ratio. Zero-insertion analyses could be partly confounded by invariant T cells such as MAIT and iNKT, though diverse VJ usage argued against such confounding for most clonotypes. Because the same donors could not be followed over many years, the conclusions relied on cross-sectional statistical analysis. Abundant cord blood beta clonotypes had fewer insertions, young adult naive repertoires showed a similar but weaker trend, and memory repertoires showed no such trend.

The CDR3, cysteine through phenylalanine, is 16 amino acids long. Just CDR3 DNA is preserved here, 48 bases in frame from base 1. V and J are truncated by 2 bases and 0 bases respectively, leaving an intervening sequence of 14 bases. CDR1 and CDR2 (SGHRS, YFSETQ) derive from the germline V gene. Libraries were made using 5' RACE. For sequencing, an Illumina HiSeq 2000 was employed. Template switching introduced a universal primer binding site; the final cDNA contained a unique molecular identifier, enabling accurate counting of TCR cDNA molecules. First-strand cDNA for TCR alpha and beta chains was synthesized from specific primers in the conserved constant-segment region. Each cDNA library was double barcoded, with a SMART-Mk sample barcode plus Illumina barcodes, to control for contamination. TruSeq adapter sequences, together with Illumina sample barcodes, were added in two successive PCR steps. Sequencing of the TCR alpha and beta cDNA libraries was done on the Illumina HiSeq platform using custom primers. The study's processing was this. Raw reads were processed with MiGEC to extract unique molecular identifiers, and MiXCR was used to determine CDR3 positions. For each individual, recombination models were inferred using an EM algorithm with the repgenHMM and IGoR tools. Shared clonotypes were analyzed with the tcR package in R, and sharing was normalized by the product of cloneset sizes. Out-of-frame nonproductive sequences were analyzed to study raw recombination free of thymic and clonal selection effects. The public reads were reanalyzed by TCRdb: fastp trimming at Q25, MiXCR alignment, in-frame beta chains only. Each CDR3 protein gets just one entry, which takes the most common genes and DNA from the rows behind it. TCRdb's processing, not the study's, gives the V and J calls here. The sample contains around 530,000 distinct CDR3 sequences, roughly 15% of them found a single time. The ten largest clonotypes hold more than 0.4% of the sample.

Every donor in the study was a healthy Caucasian. Three pairs of female monozygotic twins, all aged about 18 to 29 years, made up the twin cohort. Positive isolation kits from Invitrogen were used to isolate CD4+ and CD8+ T cell populations. These data also formed part of another study, on yellow fever vaccine responses in identical twins. Taken from the second paper: According to the authors, in identical twins the way T cells responded to vaccination appeared partly convergent and partly personalized. Focusing on identical twins, the study followed the T cell clones that responded to the vaccine, and did so with precision.

The material sequenced was CD4+ T cells sorted from blood. This TCR was sampled from a woman aged 18-29 years in good health. In this chain, TRBV5-1 is recombined with TRBJ1-2; a weak D assignment points to TRBD1 (5 bases agree). The CDR3 loop reads CASSLYGQKANYGYTF. The nucleotide sequence reads TGCGCCAGCAGCTTATACGGACAAAAAGCTAACTATGGCTACACCTTC.